The present T cell receptor beta chain was sequenced within a study of technical replicates of blood from several donors. This clone was seen once. The data were produced by immunoSEQ multiplex PCR, yet TCRdb's version contains in-frame clones alone and is incomplete. The sample has 75,000 to 100,000 clones; just under 95% are singletons. Germline assignment: CDR1 LNHDA and CDR2 SQIVND (reference sequence). The V and J ends lost 5 bases and 7 bases respectively, with 12 bases between them. This CDR3 is 12 amino acids long. The TCR sequence derives from a human donor in good health. The chain uses TRBV19 and TRBJ2-7; D might be TRBD2 (5 bases). Sequencing used T cells isolated from PBMCs. This CDR3 is CASSLGVGEQYF. CDR3 nucleotide sequence: TGTGCCAGTAGTCTCGGGGTCGGGGAGCAGTACTTC.